This is a list of T cell receptor beta chains from one sample in a study of T cell repertoires in cytomegalovirus infection. TCRdb reprocessed the reads via MiXCR and lists one record per CDR3 protein. The data show 740,000 or so distinct CDR3 sequences, with 35% to 45% seen just once and around 3% held by the top ten. Sequenced input: PBMCs. These receptors came from a human donor in good health (CMV status not recorded). Some clones in this sample may be carry-over from other donors' samples. Each CDR3 is given with its conserved first and last residue. D genes are given only for firm matches. Clone size is shown for a subset of rows, as once, few, many or a class of expanded clone.

d_call	clone_size	v_call	j_call	cdr3_nt	cdr3_aa
.	few	TRBV18	TRBJ2-7	TGTGCCAGCTCACCGACCGACTTACCCAGCAACGAGCAGTACTTC	CASSPTDLPSNEQYF
TRBD1	.	TRBV6-1	TRBJ2-2	TGTGCCAGCAGGGCAGGGGGACAGTTGGTTGAGCTGTTTTTT	CASRAGGQLVELFF
.	.	TRBV7-6	TRBJ2-7	TGTGCCAGCAGCCCGGGCCCTGGGGCCTACGAGCAGTACTTC	CASSPGPGAYEQYF
TRBD2	.	TRBV11-2	TRBJ2-5	TGTGCCAGCAGCACCTGGACTAGCGGGACTCCACAAGAGACCCAGTACTTC	CASSTWTSGTPQETQYF
TRBD1	few	TRBV27	TRBJ1-2	TGTGCCAGCAGTGAGACCGGGACAGGGCACTATGGCTACACCTTC	CASSETGTGHYGYTF
.	few	TRBV7-2	TRBJ1-1	TGTGCCAGCAGCTTAGTGTGGCGATCCACTGAAGCTTTCTTT	CASSLVWRSTEAFF
.	.	TRBV5-6	TRBJ1-1	TGTGCCAGCAGTTACCCGGGGGGAAACACTGAAGCTTTCTTT	CASSYPGGNTEAFF
.	.	TRBV28	TRBJ2-3	TGTGCCAGCAGTTTATTAACCGTGCATACGCAGTATTTT	CASSLLTVHTQYF
.	many	TRBV7-3	TRBJ1-3	TGTGCCAGCAGCGTTTTGGGTGGAAACACCATATATTTT	CASSVLGGNTIYF
.	.	TRBV7-2	TRBJ1-1	TGTGCCAGCAGCCTGCAGGGCAGGGTGAACACTGAATTTTTCTGG	CASSLQGRVNTEFFW
TRBD2	many	TRBV7-3	TRBJ2-1	TGTGCCAGCAGCACCTCCAGCGGGGGTTACAATGAGCAGTTCTTC	CASSTSSGGYNEQFF
.	.	TRBV7-6	TRBJ1-5	TGTGCCAGCAGTTTAGGGGGGGAGTGGGTTGAGCCCCAGCATTTT	CASSLGGEWVEPQHF
.	few	TRBV28	TRBJ1-2	TGTGCCAGCAGTTACCAGGCCAACTATGGCTACACCTTC	CASSYQANYGYTF
.	few	TRBV7-2	TRBJ1-5	TGTGCCAGCAGCTTAGACAGAAACAATCAGCCCCAGCATTTT	CASSLDRNNQPQHF